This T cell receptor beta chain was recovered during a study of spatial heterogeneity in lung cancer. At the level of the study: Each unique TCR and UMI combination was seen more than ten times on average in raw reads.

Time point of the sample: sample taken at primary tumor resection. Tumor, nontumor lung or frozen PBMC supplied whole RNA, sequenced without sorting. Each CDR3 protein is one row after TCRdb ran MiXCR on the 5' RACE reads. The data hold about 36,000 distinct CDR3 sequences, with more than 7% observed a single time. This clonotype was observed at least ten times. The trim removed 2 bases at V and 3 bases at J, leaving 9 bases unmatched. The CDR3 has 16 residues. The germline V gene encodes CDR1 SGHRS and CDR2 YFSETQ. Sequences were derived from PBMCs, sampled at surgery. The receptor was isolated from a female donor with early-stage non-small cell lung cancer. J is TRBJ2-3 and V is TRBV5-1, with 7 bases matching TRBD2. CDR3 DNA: TGCGCCAGCAGCTTACCACTGGCTAGCGGTACAGATACGCAGTATTTT. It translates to CASSLPLASGTDTQYF.